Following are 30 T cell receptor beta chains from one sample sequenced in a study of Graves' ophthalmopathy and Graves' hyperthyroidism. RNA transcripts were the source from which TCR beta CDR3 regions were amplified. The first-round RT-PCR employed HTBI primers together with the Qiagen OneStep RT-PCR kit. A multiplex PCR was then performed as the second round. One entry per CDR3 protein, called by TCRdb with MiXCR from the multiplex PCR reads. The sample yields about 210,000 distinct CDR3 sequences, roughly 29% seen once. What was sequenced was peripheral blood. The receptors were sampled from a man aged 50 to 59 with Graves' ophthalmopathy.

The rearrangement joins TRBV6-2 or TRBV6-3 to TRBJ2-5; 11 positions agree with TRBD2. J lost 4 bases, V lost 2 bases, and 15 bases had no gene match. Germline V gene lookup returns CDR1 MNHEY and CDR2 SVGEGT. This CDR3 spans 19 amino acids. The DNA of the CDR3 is TGTGCCAGCAGTTACAAGGGACAGGGAACTAGCGGGAGTTTAGAGACCCAGTACTTC. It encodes CASSYKGQGTSGSLETQYF.

The CDR3: CASSRAGGWYEQYF. CDR3 nucleotides: TGTGCCAGCAGCCGAGCGGGAGGGTGGTACGAGCAGTACTTC. The chain links TRBV28 to TRBJ2-7; TRBD2 aligns across 10 bases. This CDR3 contains 14 residues. CDR1 MDHEN and CDR2 SYDVKM come from the germline V gene. The V and J ends lost 6 bases and 4 bases, in that order; junction bases with no gene match: 6.

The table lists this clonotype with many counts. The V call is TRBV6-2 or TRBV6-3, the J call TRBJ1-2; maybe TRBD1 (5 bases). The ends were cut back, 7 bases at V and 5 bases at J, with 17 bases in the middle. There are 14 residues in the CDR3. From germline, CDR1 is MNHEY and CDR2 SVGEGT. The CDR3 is CASTLSGIQYGYTF. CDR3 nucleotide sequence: TGTGCCAGCACATTATCAGGGATTCAGTATGGCTACACCTTC.

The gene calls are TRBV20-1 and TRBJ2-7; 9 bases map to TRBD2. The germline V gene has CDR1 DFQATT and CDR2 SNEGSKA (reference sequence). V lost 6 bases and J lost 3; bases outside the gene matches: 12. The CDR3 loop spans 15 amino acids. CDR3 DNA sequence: TGCAGTGCCACCCCGACAGTAGCGGGAGACTACGAGCAGTACTTC. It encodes CSATPTVAGDYEQYF.

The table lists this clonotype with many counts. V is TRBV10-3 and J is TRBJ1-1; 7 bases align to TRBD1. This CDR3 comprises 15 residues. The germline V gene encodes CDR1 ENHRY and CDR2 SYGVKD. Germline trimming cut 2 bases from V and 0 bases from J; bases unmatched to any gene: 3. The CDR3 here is CAISEQTGLNTEAFF. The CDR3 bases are TGTGCCATCAGTGAGCAGACAGGGCTGAACACTGAAGCTTTCTTT.

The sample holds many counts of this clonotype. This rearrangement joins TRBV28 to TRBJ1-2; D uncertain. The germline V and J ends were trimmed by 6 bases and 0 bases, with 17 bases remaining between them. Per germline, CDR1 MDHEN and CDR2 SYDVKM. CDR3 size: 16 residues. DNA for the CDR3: TGTGCCAGCAGCTCCCCAGTCCAGTTAGCTAACTATGGCTACACCTTC. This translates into CASSSPVQLANYGYTF.

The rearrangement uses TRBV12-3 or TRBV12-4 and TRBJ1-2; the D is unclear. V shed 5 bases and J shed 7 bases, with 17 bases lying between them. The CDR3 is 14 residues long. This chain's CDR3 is CASSNGLSHVGYTF. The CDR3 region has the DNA TGTGCCAGCAGTAACGGACTAAGCCATGTTGGCTACACCTTC.

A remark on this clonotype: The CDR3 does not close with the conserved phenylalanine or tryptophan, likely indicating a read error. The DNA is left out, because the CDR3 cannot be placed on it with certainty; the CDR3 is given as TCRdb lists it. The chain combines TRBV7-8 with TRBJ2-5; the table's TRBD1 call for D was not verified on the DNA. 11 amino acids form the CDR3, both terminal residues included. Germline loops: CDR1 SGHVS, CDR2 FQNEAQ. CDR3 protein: CASSPLPDVQV.

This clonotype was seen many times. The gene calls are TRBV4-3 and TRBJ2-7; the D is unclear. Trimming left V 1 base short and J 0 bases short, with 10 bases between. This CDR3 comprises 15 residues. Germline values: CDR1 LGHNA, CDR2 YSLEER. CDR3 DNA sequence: TGCGCCAGCAGCCAAGGAGCCATGAGCTCCTACGAGCAGTACTTC. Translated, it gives CASSQGAMSSYEQYF.

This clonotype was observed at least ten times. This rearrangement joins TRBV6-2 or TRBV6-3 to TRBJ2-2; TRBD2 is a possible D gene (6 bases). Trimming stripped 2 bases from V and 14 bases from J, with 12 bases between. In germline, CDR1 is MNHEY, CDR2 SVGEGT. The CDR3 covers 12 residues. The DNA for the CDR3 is TGTGCCAGCAGTTACAAGCTAGCGACCCTGTTTTTT. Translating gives CASSYKLATLFF.

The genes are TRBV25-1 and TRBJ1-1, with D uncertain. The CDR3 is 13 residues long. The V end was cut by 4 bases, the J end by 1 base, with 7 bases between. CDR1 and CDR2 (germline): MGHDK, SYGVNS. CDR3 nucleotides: TGTGCCAGCAGTGGACTCACGAACACTGAAGCTTTCTTT. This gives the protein CASSGLTNTEAFF.

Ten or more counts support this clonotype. In nucleotides, the CDR3 is TGTGCCAGCAGACTCCCGGGACCCGACGCGAACACCGGGGAGCTGTTTTTT. As protein: CASRLPGPDANTGELFF. The genes are TRBV28 and TRBJ2-2; D may correspond to TRBD1 or TRBD2 (5 bases each). This CDR3 has 17 amino acids. Germline loops: CDR1 MDHEN, CDR2 SYDVKM. The germline V and J ends were trimmed by 6 bases and 0 bases, with 17 bases remaining between them.

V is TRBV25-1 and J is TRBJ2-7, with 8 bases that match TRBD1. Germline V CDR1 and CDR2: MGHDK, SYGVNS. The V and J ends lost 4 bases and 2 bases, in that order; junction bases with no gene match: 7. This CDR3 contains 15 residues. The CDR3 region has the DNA TGTGCCAGCAGTGGGGGACAGGACCTGACCTACGAGCAGTACTTC. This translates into CASSGGQDLTYEQYF.

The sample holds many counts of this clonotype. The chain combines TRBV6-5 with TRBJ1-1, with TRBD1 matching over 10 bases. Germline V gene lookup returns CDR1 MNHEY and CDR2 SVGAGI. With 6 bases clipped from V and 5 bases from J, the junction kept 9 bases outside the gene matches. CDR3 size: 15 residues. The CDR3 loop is CASSPDRGRGTEAFF. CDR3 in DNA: TGTGCCAGCAGCCCCGACAGGGGGCGCGGGACTGAAGCTTTCTTT.

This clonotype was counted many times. The CDR3 reads CASSLRGSTEAFF. DNA for the CDR3: TGTGCCAGCAGCCTCAGGGGGAGCACTGAAGCTTTCTTT. This chain connects TRBV7-9 to TRBJ1-1, with TRBD1 matching over 7 bases. V gave up 5 bases and J gave up 4 bases; unmatched junction bases: 4. The CDR3 has 13 amino acids. Per the germline V gene, CDR1 is SEHNR and CDR2 is FQNEAQ (reference sequence).

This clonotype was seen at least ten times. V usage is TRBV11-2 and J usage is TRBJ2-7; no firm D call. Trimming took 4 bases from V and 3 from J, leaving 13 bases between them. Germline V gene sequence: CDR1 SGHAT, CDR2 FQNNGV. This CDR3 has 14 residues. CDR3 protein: CASSSRANYYEQYF. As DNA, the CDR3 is TGTGCCAGCAGCTCCCGGGCCAATTACTACGAGCAGTACTTC.

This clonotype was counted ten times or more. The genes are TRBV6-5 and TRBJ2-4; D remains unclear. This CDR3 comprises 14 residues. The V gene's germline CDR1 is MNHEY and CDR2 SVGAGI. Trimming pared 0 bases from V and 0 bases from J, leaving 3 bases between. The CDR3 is CASSYSRAKNIQYF. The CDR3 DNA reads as TGTGCCAGCAGTTACTCGAGAGCCAAAAACATTCAGTACTTC.

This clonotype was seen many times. CDR3 nucleotides: TGTGCCAGCAGTCTATCGAGTAGGGCTTATAGCAATCAGCCCCAGCATTTT. This encodes CASSLSSRAYSNQPQHF. The chain is built from TRBV6-5 and TRBJ1-5; D is ambiguous. The CDR3 sequence is 17 residues long. CDR1 MNHEY and CDR2 SVGAGI come from the germline V gene. V lost 5 bases to trimming and J lost 0 bases, with 17 bases between them.

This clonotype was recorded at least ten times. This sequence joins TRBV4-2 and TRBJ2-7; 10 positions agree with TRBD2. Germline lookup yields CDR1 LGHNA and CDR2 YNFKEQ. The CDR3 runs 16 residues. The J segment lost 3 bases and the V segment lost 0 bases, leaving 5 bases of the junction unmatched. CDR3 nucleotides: TGTGCCAGCAGCCAAGATGCTAGCGGGAGTTTCTACGAGCAGTACTTC. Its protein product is CASSQDASGSFYEQYF.

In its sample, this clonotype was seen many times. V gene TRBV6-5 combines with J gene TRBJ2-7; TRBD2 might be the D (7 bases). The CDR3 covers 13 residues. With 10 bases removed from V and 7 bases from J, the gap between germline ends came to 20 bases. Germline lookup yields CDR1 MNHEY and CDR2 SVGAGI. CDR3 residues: CAINEGGAGEQYF. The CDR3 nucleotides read TGTGCCATCAACGAGGGGGGGGCTGGGGAGCAGTACTTC.

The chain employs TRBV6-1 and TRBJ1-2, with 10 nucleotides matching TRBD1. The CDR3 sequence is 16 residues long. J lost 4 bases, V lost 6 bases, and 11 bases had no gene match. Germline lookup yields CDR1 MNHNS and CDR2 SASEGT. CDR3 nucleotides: TGTGCCAGCAGAAATGTCCCTTGGACAGGGGGCTATGGCTACACCTTC. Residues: CASRNVPWTGGYGYTF.

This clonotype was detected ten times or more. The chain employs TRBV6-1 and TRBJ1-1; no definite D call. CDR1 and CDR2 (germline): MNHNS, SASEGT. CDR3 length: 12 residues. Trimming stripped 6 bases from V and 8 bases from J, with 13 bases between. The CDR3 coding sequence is TGTGCCAGCAGGGAGGACCGTCCGGAAGCTTTCTTT. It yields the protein CASREDRPEAFF.

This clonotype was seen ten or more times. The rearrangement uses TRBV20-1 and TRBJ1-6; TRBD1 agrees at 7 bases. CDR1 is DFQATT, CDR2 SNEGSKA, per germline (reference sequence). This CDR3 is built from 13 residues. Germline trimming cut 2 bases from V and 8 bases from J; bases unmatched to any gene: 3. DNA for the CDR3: TGCAGTGCTAGAAGACAGGGCGATTCACCCCTCCACTTT. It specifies CSARRQGDSPLHF.

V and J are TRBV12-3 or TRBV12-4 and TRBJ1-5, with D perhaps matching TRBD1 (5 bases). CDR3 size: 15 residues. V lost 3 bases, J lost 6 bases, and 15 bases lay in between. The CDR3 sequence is CASSFTGPVGQPQHF. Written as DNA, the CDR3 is TGTGCCAGCAGTTTTACAGGACCGGTAGGTCAGCCCCAGCATTTT.

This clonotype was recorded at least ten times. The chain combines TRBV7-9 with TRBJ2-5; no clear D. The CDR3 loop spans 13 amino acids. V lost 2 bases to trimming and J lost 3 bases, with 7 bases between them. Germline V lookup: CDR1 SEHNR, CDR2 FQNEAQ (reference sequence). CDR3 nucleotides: TGTGCCAGCAGCTTACGGGCAGAAGAGACCCAGTACTTC. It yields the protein CASSLRAEETQYF. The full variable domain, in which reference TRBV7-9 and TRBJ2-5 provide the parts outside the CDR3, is DTGVSQNPRHKITKRGQNVTFRCDPISEHNRLYWYRQTLGQGPEFLTYFQNEAQLEKSRLLSDRFSAERPKGSFSTLEIQRTEQGDSAMYLCASSLRAEETQYFGPGTRLLVL.

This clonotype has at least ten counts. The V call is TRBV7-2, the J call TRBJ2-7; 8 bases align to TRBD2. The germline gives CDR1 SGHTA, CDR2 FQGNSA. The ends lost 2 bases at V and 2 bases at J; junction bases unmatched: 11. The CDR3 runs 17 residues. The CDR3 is CASSLSVSGLAAYEQYF. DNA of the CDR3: TGTGCCAGCAGCTTAAGTGTTTCCGGACTAGCCGCCTACGAGCAGTACTTC.

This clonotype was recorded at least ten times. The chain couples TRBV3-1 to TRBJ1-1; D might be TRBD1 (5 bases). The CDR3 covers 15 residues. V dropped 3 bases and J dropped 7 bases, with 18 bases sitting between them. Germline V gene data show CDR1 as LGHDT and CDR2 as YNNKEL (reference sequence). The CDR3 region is CASSQTDSKAHEAFF. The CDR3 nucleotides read TGTGCCAGCAGCCAGACAGATTCTAAAGCCCATGAAGCTTTCTTT.

The CDR3 coding sequence is TGTGCCAGCAGTATCGGAGGGGGTGAAGCTTTCTTT. Protein sequence: CASSIGGGEAFF. The V call is TRBV6-1, the J call TRBJ1-1; the D gene is possibly TRBD1 (6 bases). With 5 bases removed from V and 7 bases from J, the gap between germline ends came to 11 bases. Germline lookup yields CDR1 MNHNS and CDR2 SASEGT. This CDR3 is 12 amino acids long.

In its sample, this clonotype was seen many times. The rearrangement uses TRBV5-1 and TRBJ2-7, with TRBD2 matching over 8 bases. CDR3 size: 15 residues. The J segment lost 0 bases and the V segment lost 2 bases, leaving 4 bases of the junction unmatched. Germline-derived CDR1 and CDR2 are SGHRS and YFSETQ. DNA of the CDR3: TGCGCCAGCAGCTTCACGGGGGGGTCCTCCTACGAGCAGTACTTC. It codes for CASSFTGGSSYEQYF.

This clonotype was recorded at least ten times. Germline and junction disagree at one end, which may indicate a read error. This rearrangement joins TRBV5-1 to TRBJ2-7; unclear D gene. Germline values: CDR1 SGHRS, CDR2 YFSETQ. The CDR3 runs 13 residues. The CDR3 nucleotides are TGCGCCAGCAGCTTGATTAGCTCCTACGGGCAGTACTTC. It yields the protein CASSLISSYGQYF.